Following are 32 T cell receptor beta chains from one sample sequenced in a study of T cell responses to AZD1222 COVID-19 vaccine. Assay: immunoSEQ multiplex PCR; the TCRdb copy retains only in-frame clones and omits some. The sample holds 140,000 or so clones, approximately 89% seen once. This sample comprised peripheral blood, obtained 28 days after the second AZD1222 dose. These receptor sequences come from an adult who received the AZD1222 COVID-19 vaccine.

This clone was recorded once. The chain is built from TRBV18 and TRBJ1-3; D may be TRBD1 (5 bases). This CDR3 is 15 amino acids long. The ends were cut back, 3 bases at V and 1 base at J, with 10 bases in the middle. Per the germline V gene, CDR1 is KGHSH and CDR2 is LQKENI. CDR3 protein: CASSPSGLSGNTIYF. The CDR3, as DNA: TGTGCCAGCTCACCCTCGGGACTTTCTGGAAACACCATATATTTT.

This clone was observed a single time. The genes are TRBV12-5 and TRBJ1-5, with D tentatively TRBD1 (5 bases). This CDR3 comprises 14 residues. Trimming removed 6 bases from V and 4 bases from J, with 13 bases in between. CDR1 is LGHNT and CDR2 is FRNRAP in the germline V gene. The CDR3 sequence is CASGLGGANQPQHF. The CDR3, as DNA: TGTGCTAGTGGCCTCGGCGGGGCAAATCAGCCCCAGCATTTT.

The chain combines TRBV6-2 or TRBV6-3 with TRBJ1-2; D unclear. Trimming shortened V by 5 bases and J by 2 bases, and 9 bases separated the two germline ends. CDR3 length equals 13 residues. CDR1 is MNHEY and CDR2 is SVGEGT in the germline V gene. The CDR3 nucleotides are TGTGCCAGCAGTACGGACGGGAACTATGGCTACACCTTC. Translated: CASSTDGNYGYTF.

V usage is TRBV4-1 and J usage is TRBJ1-1; no clear D. Per germline, CDR1 MGHRA and CDR2 YSYEKL. Trimming cost V 4 bases and J 8 bases, with 17 bases left between them. The length of the CDR3 is 14 residues. Here the CDR3 DNA reads TGCGCCAGCAGCCGCTATTCCGACTCTGCCGAAGCTTTCTTT. Translation gives CASSRYSDSAEAFF.

V gene TRBV10-3 combines with J gene TRBJ2-3; possible D gene TRBD2, 5 bases. Deletions cut 5 bases from V and 6 bases from J, with 9 bases between. Germline assignment: CDR1 ENHRY and CDR2 SYGVKD. The CDR3 sequence is 12 residues long. CDR3 DNA: TGTGCCATCAGTCTGGACTTGGATACGCAGTATTTT. This sequence encodes CAISLDLDTQYF.

J is TRBJ1-2 and V is TRBV19; D might be TRBD1 (6 bases). This CDR3 comprises 15 residues. Trimming took off 0 bases at V and 7 bases at J, with 15 bases between the two ends. Germline lookup yields CDR1 LNHDA and CDR2 SQIVND (reference sequence). For the CDR3, the DNA is TGTGCCAGTAGTATAGAGCTCGGGACACCGAGTGGCTACACCTTC. Translation gives CASSIELGTPSGYTF.

The chain couples TRBV19 to TRBJ2-1; 9 positions agree with TRBD2. CDR3 size: 16 residues. In germline, CDR1 is LNHDA, CDR2 SQIVND (reference sequence). After removal of 6 bases from V and 5 bases from J, the junction contained 11 bases not matched to a gene. CDR3 amino acids: CASSIHSGRGNNEQFF. Here the CDR3 DNA reads TGTGCCAGTAGCATTCATAGCGGGAGAGGGAACAATGAGCAGTTCTTC.

This chain joins TRBV11-3 and TRBJ1-6; D unclear. Trimming took off 5 bases at V and 1 base at J, with 3 bases between the two ends. CDR3 size: 13 residues. Germline V lookup: CDR1 SGHNT, CDR2 YENEEA. This chain's CDR3 is CASSISYNSPLHF. In nucleotides, the CDR3 is TGTGCCAGCAGCATTTCCTATAATTCACCCCTCCACTTT.

The CDR3: CASRGLAGGETGELFF. For the CDR3, the DNA is TGTGCCAGTAGGGGACTAGCGGGAGGTGAAACCGGGGAGCTGTTTTTT. The V and J genes are TRBV19 and TRBJ2-2; TRBD2 matches at 15 bases. The germline gives CDR1 LNHDA, CDR2 SQIVND (reference sequence). The CDR3 spans 16 residues. The ends lost 6 bases at V and 5 bases at J; junction bases unmatched: 4. Variable domain in full (rest from reference TRBV19 and TRBJ2-2): DGGITQSPKYLFRKEGQNVTLSCEQNLNHDAMYWYRQDPGQGLRLIYYSQIVNDFQKGDIAEGYSVSREKKESFPLTVTSAQKNPTAFYLCASRGLAGGETGELFFGEGSRLTVL.

The genes are TRBV6-5 and TRBJ1-1; D uncertain. Looked up from germline, CDR1 is MNHEY and CDR2 is SVGAGI. The CDR3 has 15 residues. V gave up 3 bases and J gave up 0 bases, with 11 bases separating them. This CDR3 reads CASSYSREMNTEAFF. The CDR3 nucleotides read TGTGCCAGCAGTTATTCTCGGGAGATGAACACTGAAGCTTTCTTT.

For this clone: One end of the junction fails to match germline, which may point to a read error. The chain couples TRBV7-9 to TRBJ1-1; D perhaps matches TRBD1 (5 bases). CDR1 and CDR2 from the germline V gene are SEHNR and FQNEAQ (reference sequence). The CDR3 sequence is 11 residues long. CDR3 protein: CKSGRDTEAFF. The CDR3 nucleotides read TGCAAGTCAGGGCGGGACACTGAAGCTTTCTTT.

In DNA, the CDR3 is TGTGCCAGAAGCCGAGGGGGACCAGATACGCAGTATTTT. Its protein is CARSRGGPDTQYF. The chain combines TRBV5-3 with TRBJ2-3; D is perhaps TRBD1 (6 bases). TRBV5-3 is an ORF; its function is uncertain. V lost 4 bases, J lost 4 bases, and 10 bases lay in between. This CDR3 has 13 residues.

The V and J genes are TRBV12-2 and TRBJ1-4; no check of the table's D call, TRBD1, against the DNA was made. TRBV12-2 is given as a pseudogene. The CDR3 is 17 residues long. The DNA of the CDR3 is TGTGCAAGTCGCTTTCTAACAGGAAGGGGTTTGTGGGAAAAACTGTTTTTT. Translated: CASRFLTGRGLWEKLFF.

The genes are TRBV13 and TRBJ2-1; 14 nucleotides line up with TRBD2. Trimming removed 5 bases from V and 13 bases from J; junction bases left unmatched: 7. Germline V lookup: CDR1 PRHDT, CDR2 FYEKMQ (reference sequence). The CDR3 is 14 amino acids. The CDR3 is CASSPGTSGSSQFF. The CDR3 region has the DNA TGTGCCAGCAGCCCCGGGACTAGCGGGAGCAGTCAGTTCTTC.

The rearrangement links TRBV5-4 to TRBJ2-5; possibly TRBD1 or TRBD2 for D (7 bases each). Per germline, CDR1 SGHNT and CDR2 YYREEE (reference sequence). The CDR3 extends over 14 amino acids. The V gene lost 3 bases and the J gene lost 4 bases, with 13 bases spanning the gap. The CDR3 coding sequence is TGTGCCAGCAGCTCCTCCAGGGGGGGAGAGACCCAGTACTTC. This translates into CASSSSRGGETQYF.

This rearrangement joins TRBV7-2 to TRBJ1-2, with no clear D. The CDR3 runs to 14 residues. Trimming cost V 1 base and J 2 bases, with 8 bases left between them. Germline V lookup: CDR1 SGHTA, CDR2 FQGNSA. The CDR3 region is CASSLEGRNYGYTF. In nucleotides, the CDR3 is TGTGCCAGCAGCTTAGAAGGACGGAACTATGGCTACACCTTC.

This clone was seen a few times. The chain combines TRBV30 with TRBJ2-7; D might be TRBD1 (7 bases). CDR3 length equals 14 residues. The germline CDR1 and CDR2 sequences are GTSNPN and SVGIG (reference sequence). V shed 5 bases and J shed 7 bases, with 21 bases lying between them. The CDR3 region is CAWDKTGQAGEQYF. The CDR3 coding sequence is TGTGCCTGGGACAAGACAGGGCAGGCGGGGGAGCAGTACTTC.

This clone was seen more than once but under ten times. V gene TRBV7-3 combines with J gene TRBJ1-2, with D perhaps matching TRBD1 (6 bases). Trimming took 5 bases from V and 6 from J, leaving 13 bases between them. The CDR3 has 13 amino acids. Germline loops: CDR1 SGHTA, CDR2 FQGTGA. The CDR3 DNA follows: TGTGCCAGCAGCCGAGGTGGGGGCAATGGCTACACCTTC. It codes for CASSRGGGNGYTF.

The rearrangement joins TRBV2 to TRBJ2-1; 14 bases align to TRBD2. Trimming removed 6 bases from V and 4 bases from J; junction bases left unmatched: 5. The CDR3 loop spans 16 amino acids. Germline V CDR1 and CDR2: SNHLY, FYNNEI. In nucleotides, the CDR3 is TGTGCCAGCAGGGGACTAGCGGGAGTAAATTACAATGAGCAGTTCTTC. Amino acids: CASRGLAGVNYNEQFF.

The chain links TRBV11-3 to TRBJ2-1; the D call may be TRBD1 or TRBD2 (5 bases each). Trimming removed 4 bases from V and 0 bases from J, with 10 bases in between. The CDR3 runs to 15 residues. The germline V gene encodes CDR1 SGHNT and CDR2 YENEEA. The CDR3 sequence: CASSSGPSSYNEQFF. The CDR3, as DNA: TGTGCCAGCAGCTCGGGACCGAGCTCCTACAATGAGCAGTTCTTC.

This chain connects TRBV11-2 to TRBJ1-2; a weak D match, TRBD1 (5 bases). Trimming removed 10 bases at V and 5 bases at J, with 14 bases between. The CDR3 loop spans 12 amino acids. Germline V lookup: CDR1 SGHAT, CDR2 FQNNGV. The chain's CDR3 is CATMGHSYGYTF. DNA of the CDR3: TGTGCCACCATGGGGCACTCGTATGGCTACACCTTC.

The rearrangement uses TRBV5-1 and TRBJ1-2, with TRBD1 matching 7 bases. V gave up 0 bases and J gave up 5 bases; unmatched junction bases: 10. In germline, CDR1 is SGHRS, CDR2 YFSETQ. This CDR3 contains 16 residues. Written as DNA, the CDR3 is TGCGCCAGCAGCTTGGAGGGGGCGGGATCCCCTTATGGCTACACCTTC. Translation: CASSLEGAGSPYGYTF. The full variable domain, with the rest looked up from reference TRBV5-1 and TRBJ1-2, is KAGVTQTPRYLIKTRGQQVTLSCSPISGHRSVSWYQQTPGQGLQFLFEYFSETQRNKGNFPGRFSGRQFSNSRSEMNVSTLELGDSALYLCASSLEGAGSPYGYTFGSGTRLTVV.

The gene calls are TRBV30 and TRBJ1-5; 10 bases fit TRBD1. CDR3 length equals 15 residues. Unmatched junction bases numbered 6, after V lost 2 bases and J lost 5 bases. Germline V lookup: CDR1 GTSNPN, CDR2 SVGIG (reference sequence). DNA of the CDR3: TGTGCCTGGAGTTCGGGTGGGACAGGGGATCAGCCCCAGCATTTT. Translating it yields CAWSSGGTGDQPQHF.

This clone has a handful of counts. The gene calls are TRBV6-4 and TRBJ2-2, with D possibly matching TRBD1 (5 bases). Trimming left V 0 bases short and J 4 bases short, with 12 bases between. The CDR3 length is 16 residues. Germline V gene data show CDR1 as MRHNA and CDR2 as SNTAGT. CDR3 DNA: TGTGCCAGCAGTGACTCGTCAGACAGCATCACCGGGGAGCTGTTTTTT. Its translation: CASSDSSDSITGELFF.

This sequence joins TRBV10-3 and TRBJ1-5, with TRBD1 identical over 8 bases. J gave up 5 bases and V 7 bases, and 4 bases lay outside the gene matches. This CDR3 spans 13 amino acids. Germline CDR1 reads ENHRY; CDR2 reads SYGVKD. The CDR3 loop is CAIKAGGDQPQHF. Written as DNA, the CDR3 is TGTGCCATCAAGGCAGGGGGCGATCAGCCCCAGCATTTT.

In regard to this clone: Other DNA sequences in this sample translate to the same CDR3. This chain uses TRBV7-2 with TRBJ1-3, with TRBD1 identical over 7 bases. V was pared by 1 base and J by 2 bases, with 2 bases of the junction left unmatched. CDR1 is SGHTA and CDR2 is FQGNSA in the germline V gene. The CDR3 runs to 15 residues. CDR3 residues: CASSLVTGAGNTIYF. The CDR3, as DNA: TGTGCCAGCAGCTTAGTCACAGGGGCTGGAAACACCATATATTTT.

This clone was found a few times. J is TRBJ1-1 and V is TRBV6-2 or TRBV6-3; 8 nucleotides line up with TRBD1. The trim removed 2 bases at V and 1 base at J, leaving 0 bases unmatched. CDR1 is MNHEY and CDR2 is SVGEGT in the germline V gene. This CDR3 has 14 residues. CDR3 sequence (DNA): TGTGCCAGCAGTTACGGGACAGGGAACACTGAAGCTTTCTTT. Translation: CASSYGTGNTEAFF.

This rearrangement joins TRBV5-6 to TRBJ2-1, with TRBD2 matching over 8 bases. The germline V gene has CDR1 SGHDT and CDR2 YYEEEE. The CDR3 is 15 amino acids. Losses at the gene ends were 3 bases for V and 5 bases for J; bases not matched to a gene: 7. Here the CDR3 reads CASSWTGTRDNEQFF. The CDR3 DNA sequence: TGTGCCAGCAGCTGGACCGGGACTAGGGACAATGAGCAGTTCTTC.

CDR3 loop: CASSPPGQYNEKLFF. In nucleotides, the CDR3 is TGTGCCAGCTCACCACCGGGACAGTATAATGAAAAACTGTTTTTT. V is TRBV18 and J is TRBJ1-4; 7 nucleotides match TRBD1. The CDR3 is made up of 15 amino acids. The J segment lost 4 bases and the V segment lost 0 bases, leaving 2 bases of the junction unmatched. Germline CDR1 is KGHSH and CDR2 is LQKENI.

Comments on this clone: This CDR3 is also generated by other DNA sequences in the sample. This chain uses TRBV3-1 (or the pseudogene TRBV3-2) with TRBJ1-5; D gene ambiguous. The CDR3 runs 13 residues. Trimming removed 1 base from V and 4 bases from J, with 5 bases in between. CDR1 and CDR2 (germline): LGHDT, YNNKEL (reference sequence). The DNA of the CDR3 is TGTGCCAGCAGCCAAGCAAGTAATCAGCCCCAGCATTTT. It translates to CASSQASNQPQHF.

The V call is TRBV6-2 or TRBV6-3, the J call TRBJ2-5; 8 bases map to TRBD2. Germline V gene data show CDR1 as MNHEY and CDR2 as SVGEGT. Trimming took 0 bases from V and 0 from J; bases not matched to a gene: 3. The CDR3 sequence is 16 residues long. In nucleotides, the CDR3 is TGTGCCAGCAGTTACTCGCGGGAGGAAAACCAAGAGACCCAGTACTTC. Translated, it gives CASSYSREENQETQYF.

The chain couples TRBV9 to TRBJ1-3; D may be TRBD1 (5 bases). The V gene lost 3 bases and the J gene lost 8 bases, with 18 bases spanning the gap. This CDR3 has 15 amino acids. Germline lookup yields CDR1 SGDLS and CDR2 YYNGEE. CDR3 DNA sequence: TGTGCCAGCAGCGGTCGTGGGAGGGGTGAAGACACCATATATTTT. Translating it yields CASSGRGRGEDTIYF.